This record concerns one T cell receptor (beta chain) sequence. Its antigen is undetermined. V lost 4 bases, J lost 6 bases, and 13 bases lay in between. Germline V lookup: CDR1 MDHEN, CDR2 SYDVKM. The CDR3 covers 13 residues. The table came from immunoSEQ multiplex PCR; TCRdb's copy has only in-frame clones and leaves some out. Among 250,000 to 350,000 clones listed, 75% to 90% were seen once. This sample is drawn from a study of cytomegalovirus exposure and HLA in healthy donors. Study as a whole: The same platform was used for the 120 validation repertoires and the approximately 670 first-cohort repertoires, a later analysis reported.

Study-wide findings and caveats: Rare sequences made up most TCRs, while some public TCRs were found in many donors. In a later analysis, first-cohort TCR clusters were found to tend to co-occur in the 120 or so validation repertoires.

This TCR came from a woman under 40 in good health and CMV-seropositive. What was sequenced was PBMCs. The chain uses TRBV28 and TRBJ2-7; D is perhaps TRBD1 or TRBD2 (5 bases each). CDR3 sequence: CASSSGGLVEQYF. In DNA form, the CDR3 reads TGTGCCAGCAGTTCTGGGGGTTTGGTCGAGCAGTACTTC.